This record concerns one TCR beta chain sequence. Antigen: not known. V shed 5 bases and J 0 bases; nucleotides not matched to a gene: 8. The CDR3 runs to 16 residues. Germline CDR1 SGHAT, CDR2 FQNNGV. The record originates from a study of cytomegalovirus exposure and HLA in healthy donors. Study-wide results and caveats: Under in vitro conditions, a few CMV-associated chains were confirmed as specific for CMV antigens. A later analysis found TCR association rates differed by HLA locus, highest for DRB1 and lowest for HLA-C. Presence/absence analyses treated sequencing depth as roughly uniform across donors.

It was with 60 Vbeta and 13 Jbeta primers that the PCR ran. In the source study's methods: Approximately 80 million unique TCR beta chains, about 10 million of them shared, were counted by a later analysis. The assay was immunoSEQ multiplex PCR, and TCRdb's table has in-frame clones only and misses some. The V and J calls and the clone size are those of that table, but D and trimming were determined from the DNA. The sample has about 190,000 clones; 84% are singletons. The chain is built from TRBV11-2 and TRBJ2-3; 7 nucleotides match TRBD2. The clonotype comes from a woman aged 50 to 65 in good health and CMV-seropositive. The material sequenced was PBMCs. For the CDR3, the DNA is TGTGCCAGCAGCCGACGAACTAGCGCTAGCACAGATACGCAGTATTTT. Protein product: CASSRRTSASTDTQYF.